The source of this T cell receptor (beta chain) is a study of T-cell reconstitution after alpha-beta-depleted transplantation in children. Trimming took 3 bases from V and 5 from J; bases not matched to a gene: 4. The CDR3 spans 15 residues. Unique molecular identifiers were incorporated into the prepared TCRbeta library. TCRdb itself ran the PCR reads through MiXCR, one entry per CDR3 protein. This sample has some 290,000 distinct CDR3 sequences, with approximately 9.8% found just once. This sample comprised PBMCs from the stem cell graft donor, obtained from the stem cell graft. The receptor's source is a human donor who donated a stem cell graft to a child with SCID. J is TRBJ1-5 and V is TRBV12-3 or TRBV12-4; 10 bases are a match to TRBD1. DNA of the CDR3: TGTGCCAGCAGTTTTCAAGGACAGGGGGATCAGCCCCAGCATTTT. It codes for CASSFQGQGDQPQHF.